Below are 25 T cell receptor beta chains sequenced from a single sample in a study of blood T cell repertoires in COVID-19. This table comes from immunoSEQ multiplex PCR, and its TCRdb copy is limited to in-frame clones, with some not included. The data contain around 86,000 clones, 83% of them seen just once; the ten biggest clones take up roughly 32%. Source material: peripheral blood. Receptors originate from a woman of 80 years or more with acute or convalescent COVID-19.

The chain couples TRBV27 to TRBJ2-5; 8 nucleotides align to TRBD2. This CDR3 spans 15 amino acids. The V segment lost 3 bases and the J segment 2 bases; nucleotides outside the gene matches: 5. CDR1 and CDR2 from the germline V gene are MNHEY and SMNVEV (reference sequence). CDR3 region: CASSLASGHQETQYF. CDR3 sequence (DNA): TGTGCCAGCAGTTTGGCTAGCGGGCATCAAGAGACCCAGTACTTC.

The chain is built from TRBV6-6 and TRBJ1-6; D is possibly TRBD1 (6 bases). This CDR3 contains 14 residues. Per the germline V gene, CDR1 is MNHNY and CDR2 is SVGAGI (reference sequence). V was cut by 4 bases and J by 7 bases, with 11 bases left in between. Here the CDR3 reads CASSSQGTNSPLHF. The CDR3 DNA sequence: TGTGCCAGCAGTTCCCAGGGGACCAATTCACCCCTCCACTTT.

The chain combines TRBV6-5 with TRBJ2-7; 7 bases are a match to TRBD2. This CDR3 region has 14 residues. Unmatched junction bases numbered 6, after V lost 3 bases and J lost 4 bases. Germline CDR1 reads MNHEY; CDR2 reads SVGAGI. This chain's CDR3 is CASSYGLAEYEQYF. The CDR3, as DNA: TGTGCCAGCAGTTATGGGCTAGCGGAGTACGAGCAGTACTTC.

This clone was detected a few times. The chain recombines TRBV2 with TRBJ2-4; no firm D call. The CDR3 contains 14 residues. The V gene's germline CDR1 is SNHLY and CDR2 FYNNEI. V gave up 2 bases and J gave up 0 bases, with 5 bases separating them. The DNA of the CDR3 is TGTGCCAGCAGTGAATCAGTAGCCAAAAACATTCAGTACTTC. It specifies CASSESVAKNIQYF.

The chain joins TRBV7-9 to TRBJ2-3; D is undetermined. V was shortened by 1 base and J by 4 bases, with 12 bases between the two germline ends. Per germline, CDR1 SEHNR and CDR2 FQNEAQ (reference sequence). The CDR3 sequence is 15 residues long. This CDR3 is CASSLGPADSDTQYF. CDR3 in DNA: TGTGCCAGCAGCTTAGGCCCCGCGGATTCAGATACGCAGTATTTT.

The gene calls are TRBV29-1 and TRBJ2-3; 8 bases are shared with TRBD2. Germline CDR1 reads SQVTM; CDR2 reads ANQGSEA. This CDR3 spans 14 amino acids. Germline trimming cut 3 bases from V and 3 bases from J; bases unmatched to any gene: 5. This CDR3 is CSVEVSGITDTQYF. In DNA, the CDR3 is TGCAGCGTTGAGGTTAGCGGGATAACAGATACGCAGTATTTT.

The chain couples TRBV6-5 to TRBJ2-7; D gene unclear. Germline lookup yields CDR1 MNHEY and CDR2 SVGAGI. V lost 4 bases and J lost 2, with 12 bases in between. This CDR3 is 14 amino acids long. CDR3 residues: CASSSYDTTYEQYF. CDR3 nucleotides: TGTGCCAGCAGTTCGTACGACACGACCTACGAGCAGTACTTC.

The V call is TRBV5-1, the J call TRBJ2-7, with D perhaps matching TRBD2 (5 bases). This CDR3 has 14 residues. CDR1 SGHRS and CDR2 YFSETQ come from the germline V gene. Trimming stripped 4 bases from V and 6 bases from J, with 17 bases between. The CDR3 DNA sequence: TGCGCCAGCAGCCGGGGTGAGGGCGGTATCGAGCAGTACTTC. Protein: CASSRGEGGIEQYF.

This clone was recorded once. This chain connects TRBV28 to TRBJ2-2, with D perhaps matching TRBD1 (6 bases). CDR3 size: 13 residues. Germline assignment: CDR1 MDHEN and CDR2 SYDVKM. Trimming pared 6 bases from V and 6 bases from J, leaving 11 bases between. The CDR3: CASSSQGPGELFF. The CDR3 coding sequence is TGTGCCAGCAGCTCACAGGGACCCGGGGAGCTGTTTTTT.

The genes are TRBV2 and TRBJ2-1, with 9 bases matching TRBD2. The trim removed 8 bases at V and 12 bases at J, leaving 11 bases unmatched. This CDR3 spans 13 amino acids. Per germline, CDR1 SNHLY and CDR2 FYNNEI. CDR3 loop: CASGTSIQLVQFF. CDR3 DNA sequence: TGTGCCAGCGGGACTAGCATTCAATTGGTGCAGTTCTTC.

The chain uses TRBV18 and TRBJ1-5, with a possible D match to TRBD1 (6 bases). V lost 4 bases and J 3 bases, leaving 10 bases between the germline ends. CDR1 KGHSH and CDR2 LQKENI come from the germline V gene. The CDR3 is 14 amino acids. CDR3 nucleotides: TGTGCCAGCTCACAGACAGGCTCCAATCAGCCCCAGCATTTT. This gives the protein CASSQTGSNQPQHF.

The rearrangement joins TRBV7-6 to TRBJ2-3; 7 nucleotides match TRBD2. CDR1 and CDR2 from the germline V gene are SGHVS and FNYEAQ. CDR3 length: 13 residues. V shed 5 bases and J 6 bases; nucleotides not matched to a gene: 5. The CDR3 protein is CASSPGRSDTQYF. The CDR3 region has the DNA TGTGCCAGCAGCCCCGGGAGGTCCGATACGCAGTATTTT.

V gene TRBV7-2 combines with J gene TRBJ2-7; D might be TRBD2 (5 bases). CDR1 and CDR2 from the germline V gene are SGHTA and FQGNSA. This CDR3 region has 14 residues. Trimming took off 3 bases at V and 0 bases at J, with 9 bases between the two ends. In DNA form, the CDR3 reads TGTGCCAGCAGCTTTATGGGGAGCTCCTACGAGCAGTACTTC. Encoded protein: CASSFMGSSYEQYF. The variable domain in full, with the rest retrieved from reference TRBV7-2 and TRBJ2-7, is GAGVSQSPSNKVTEKGKDVELRCDPISGHTALYWYRQSLGQGLEFLIYFQGNSAPDKSGLPSDRFSAERTGGSVSTLTIQRTQQEDSAVYLCASSFMGSSYEQYFGPGTRLTVT.

With respect to this clone: An end of the junction does not agree with germline; a read error may underlie this. The chain carries TRBV5-4 and TRBJ2-3; 10 bases fit TRBD2. Germline-derived CDR1 and CDR2 are SGHNT and YYREEE (reference sequence). This CDR3 contains 15 residues. The CDR3 sequence: CASSSGTSATDTQYF. CDR3 coding DNA: TGTGCCAGTAGCTCCGGGACTAGCGCGACAGATACGCAGTATTTT.

V and J are TRBV7-2 and TRBJ2-3; 7 bases agree with TRBD1. This CDR3 region has 15 residues. J gave up 4 bases and V 5 bases, and 9 bases lay outside the gene matches. Germline assignment: CDR1 SGHTA and CDR2 FQGNSA. The CDR3 spells CASSPAGGTADTQYF. The CDR3 region has the DNA TGTGCCAGCAGCCCGGCCGGTGGGACAGCAGATACGCAGTATTTT.

V is TRBV7-9 and J is TRBJ2-2, with 13 bases that match TRBD2. CDR3 length: 15 amino acids. Trimming cost V 3 bases and J 7 bases; bases outside gene matches: 2. Germline values: CDR1 SEHNR, CDR2 FQNEAQ (reference sequence). CDR3 nucleotide sequence: TGTGCCAGCAGCTTTGGACTAGCGGGAGTCGGGGAGCTGTTTTTT. It encodes CASSFGLAGVGELFF.

V and J are TRBV7-2 and TRBJ1-2; TRBD1 agrees at 10 bases. This CDR3 has 15 amino acids. CDR1 is SGHTA and CDR2 is FQGNSA in the germline V gene. V shed 5 bases, J shed 6 bases, and the junction held 9 bases outside the gene matches. Here the CDR3 DNA reads TGTGCCAGCAGCCCAGGGGGACAGGGGATCGATGGCTACACCTTC. The encoded protein is CASSPGGQGIDGYTF.

V is TRBV18 and J is TRBJ2-7; TRBD1 aligns across 7 bases. Per the germline V gene, CDR1 is KGHSH and CDR2 is LQKENI. This CDR3 spans 15 amino acids. Trimming at V came to 0 bases and at J to 5 bases, leaving 7 bases not matched to a gene. CDR3 nucleotide sequence: TGTGCCAGCTCACCACCGCAGGGGGTCTTCGACGAGCAGTACTTC. It is translated as CASSPPQGVFDEQYF.

The V gene is TRBV5-1, the J gene TRBJ1-1, with 10 bases fitting TRBD1. Germline-derived CDR1 and CDR2 are SGHRS and YFSETQ. There are 15 residues in the CDR3. With 4 bases clipped from V and 1 base from J, the junction kept 4 bases outside the gene matches. CDR3 sequence: CASSPWDRGNTEAFF. CDR3 DNA: TGCGCCAGCAGCCCCTGGGACAGGGGGAACACTGAAGCTTTCTTT.

The chain carries TRBV2 and TRBJ1-5, with D maybe TRBD1 (5 bases). Per the germline V gene, CDR1 is SNHLY and CDR2 is FYNNEI. The CDR3 is 14 amino acids. The V end was cut by 8 bases, the J end by 7 bases, with 18 bases between. This chain's CDR3 is CASRKEGSEQPQHF. The CDR3, as DNA: TGTGCCAGCCGAAAGGAGGGGTCAGAGCAGCCCCAGCATTTT.

This clone was observed a single time. The rearrangement joins TRBV6-5 to TRBJ2-1; D may be TRBD2 (5 bases). The CDR3 has 15 residues. The germline V gene encodes CDR1 MNHEY and CDR2 SVGAGI. Trimming removed 1 base at V and 3 bases at J, with 10 bases between. CDR3 residues: CASSYYYGLYNEQFF. The CDR3 coding sequence is TGTGCCAGCAGTTACTACTACGGACTCTACAATGAGCAGTTCTTC.

V and J are TRBV9 and TRBJ2-3, with D perhaps matching TRBD2 (5 bases). V lost 0 bases and J 0 bases, leaving 8 bases between the germline ends. Germline V gene data show CDR1 as SGDLS and CDR2 as YYNGEE. The CDR3 has 15 residues. The CDR3 sequence: CASSVGGGSTDTQYF. CDR3 DNA: TGTGCCAGCAGCGTAGGAGGCGGGAGCACAGATACGCAGTATTTT.

This clone was observed a single time. This chain links TRBV7-2 with TRBJ2-2; TRBD2 matches 12 bases. Trimming at V came to 7 bases and at J to 5 bases, leaving 5 bases not matched to a gene. The CDR3 consists of 15 residues. CDR1 SGHTA and CDR2 FQGNSA come from the germline V gene. CDR3 loop: CASTTSGSETGELFF. The CDR3 bases are TGTGCCAGCACGACTAGCGGGAGTGAAACCGGGGAGCTGTTTTTT. The whole variable domain, remainder taken from reference TRBV7-2 and TRBJ2-2, is GAGVSQSPSNKVTEKGKDVELRCDPISGHTALYWYRQSLGQGLEFLIYFQGNSAPDKSGLPSDRFSAERTGGSVSTLTIQRTQQEDSAVYLCASTTSGSETGELFFGEGSRLTVL.

The chain uses TRBV15 and TRBJ1-4, with D possibly matching TRBD1 (5 bases). V lost 0 bases and J 16 bases, leaving 12 bases between the germline ends. The CDR3 consists of 12 residues. Per the germline V gene, CDR1 is LNHNV and CDR2 is YYDKDF (reference sequence). The CDR3 DNA reads TGTGCCACCAGCAGAGATGCCGCGGGACGGTTTTTT. Protein: CATSRDAAGRFF.

This sequence joins TRBV24-1 and TRBJ1-2; 7 bases are shared with TRBD1. Germline V gives CDR1 KGHDR, CDR2 SFDVKD. Trimming cost V 4 bases and J 8 bases; bases outside gene matches: 9. The CDR3 covers 14 residues. This CDR3 is CATSDSDRVEGYTF. For the CDR3, the DNA is TGTGCCACCAGTGACAGCGACAGGGTGGAAGGCTACACCTTC.